This paragraph covers one T cell receptor (beta chain) sequence. It lacks a known antigen. Base qualities are not provided; no much larger clone lies one nucleotide away. Taken with the paper, the label for time point translates to: less than five weeks on oral tofacitinib. The treatment or condition label here, explained by the study, means: oral pan-JAK inhibitor, 5-10 mg twice daily. From alopecia areata patients, peripheral blood was collected along with lesional scalp punch biopsies. PBMCs were separated by density centrifugation and stained for CD3, CD4 and CD8, after which CD4+ and CD8+ T cells were sorted on a FACSAria. The data are from a study of CD8+ T cells in alopecia areata (dated by TCRdb to the late 2010s). Describing the broader study: Treated patients were enrolled in an open-label pilot trial of oral tofacitinib at 5 to 10 mg twice daily for moderate-to-severe alopecia areata. Patients stayed on tofacitinib for 6 to 18 months and then had 6 months of follow-up off drug so that delayed response and recurrence could be assessed. For the treated patients, the SALT score, which quantifies what percentage of scalp surface area is affected, served as the measure of disease severity. In both human patients and the C3H/HeJ mouse model, the study applied high-throughput TCRbeta sequencing to look at T cell clonal expansion in alopecia areata. Human TCRbeta sequencing covered scalp tissue and sorted CD4+ and CD8+ peripheral blood T cells from patchy and totalis/universalis alopecia areata patients and healthy controls. Biopsies were taken from tofacitinib-treated patients at baseline and at 4 and 24 weeks of treatment, and a later scalp biopsy was taken in several of the tofacitinib-treated patients. Scalp clonality was compared across normal scalp (n=4), patchy alopecia areata scalp (n=8), and alopecia totalis/universalis scalp (n=8). RNA came from the PAXgene miRNA kit for fixed scalp, the miRNeasy kit for PBMCs, and the RNeasy kit for mouse skin. Amplification of TCRbeta CDR3 regions was done by immunoSEQ multiplex PCR using 35 Vbeta forward primers and 13 Jbeta reverse primers.

Library method: the immunoSEQ multiplex PCR assay. For TCR sequencing, RNA was extracted from every sample and reverse transcribed into cDNA to serve as template. First-strand cDNA was synthesized using SuperScript III with a 2:1 mix of oligo-dT and random hexamers. A synthetic immune receptor repertoire was used to assess amplification bias, and residual bias was removed computationally. The authors processed their data as follows. Raw reads were preprocessed to remove errors, and CDR3 was defined by IMGT conventions from the conserved cysteine to phenylalanine. Clonality was computed as 1 minus the Shannon entropy, with the entropy normalized by log2 of the number of productive unique TCRs. Scalp TCRbeta sequences were cross-referenced with sorted blood CD4 and CD8 repertoires so that the CD4 or CD8 identity of scalp clones could be inferred. TCRdb took this table from immuneACCESS and kept in-frame rearrangements with V and J called. Such tables lack part of the clones; where checked against another copy, unresolved V genes explain under half of the gap, and the rest is unexplained. V, J and clone size reflect that table, while D and trimming were determined from the DNA. Here the sample has about 210,000 clones; 64% occur a single time. 4% to 5% of the sample lies in the top ten.

CDR1 and CDR2 are read off the germline V gene as SQVTM and ANQGSEA. The junction carries 15 bases between V and J, which are trimmed by 6 bases and 3 bases respectively. The CDR3 covers 13 residues, taking in both the cysteine and the phenylalanine. Kept here is only the CDR3 DNA, which spans 39 bases and is read in frame from base 1. Beyond this particular receptor, the publication reports: During tofacitinib treatment, many expanded lesional clones stuck around in both scalp and blood, and this persistence may partly explain why relapse happens after treatment is stopped. Higher clonality and more expanded CD8+ clones were observed in lesional scalp than in normal scalp, particularly in alopecia totalis/universalis, a finding suggestive of antigenic drive. Unlike mouse skin, which is dominated by gammadelta T cells, normal human skin has resident alphabeta T cells that are also sequenced, and this complicates analysis of the scalp TCR repertoire. With tofacitinib, both scalp clonality and the number of expanded CD8+ clones among the top 100 scalp clones went down significantly. Compared with mice, TCR sequences shared between patients were less clear, possibly partly because of HLA diversity across the patient population. Because the treated cohort was small and had only one nonresponder, larger studies are needed to examine links between baseline CD8+ expansion and response.

The chain employs TRBV29-1 and TRBJ2-7, with TRBD1 perhaps the D gene, on 6 matching bases. Sequencing used CD4+ T cells sorted from blood, obtained at week 4, from a patient treated with tofacitinib. The clonotype comes from a human donor with alopecia areata. This receptor carries the CDR3 CSVLGDIYYEQYF. The base sequence is TGCAGCGTCCTCGGGGACATATACTACGAGCAGTACTTC.